Shown below are 20 T cell receptor beta chains from a single sample sequenced in a study of radiation and T cells in renal cell carcinoma. Time point specified: baseline pretreatment blood. Treatment here: 15 Gy SBRT to primary tumor, nephrectomy 4 weeks later. Only in-frame clones appear in the TCRdb table, and some are missing; sequencing was by immunoSEQ multiplex PCR. This table has 110,000 to 150,000 clones, roughly 84% appearing once. The material was blood, obtained from a patient whose treatment included radiotherapy and nephrectomy. All receptors come from a woman aged 45 to 65 with renal cell carcinoma.

The rearrangement links TRBV18 to TRBJ1-6, with a tentative D call TRBD1 (6 bases). CDR1 is KGHSH and CDR2 is LQKENI in the germline V gene. The length of the CDR3 is 15 residues. Trimming left V 2 bases short and J 6 bases short, with 11 bases between. The CDR3 sequence is CASSPGTRGNSPLHF. CDR3 nucleotides: TGTGCCAGCTCACCAGGGACACGCGGTAATTCACCCCTCCACTTT.

This clone has just a few counts. The chain combines TRBV4-1 with TRBJ1-2; 7 nucleotides match TRBD1. Trimming removed 0 bases from V and 4 bases from J; junction bases left unmatched: 8. Germline assignment: CDR1 MGHRA and CDR2 YSYEKL. The CDR3 spans 16 residues. Here the CDR3 reads CASSQEGQVPTYGYTF. In DNA, the CDR3 is TGCGCCAGCAGCCAAGAAGGACAGGTCCCTACCTATGGCTACACCTTC.

V is TRBV19 and J is TRBJ2-3, with 7 bases lining up with TRBD2. CDR3 length: 14 amino acids. J gave up 2 bases and V 7 bases, and 6 bases lay outside the gene matches. CDR1 LNHDA and CDR2 SQIVND come from the germline V gene (reference sequence). CDR3 residues: CASTARGSTDTQYF. The CDR3 bases are TGTGCCAGTACGGCGCGGGGGTCCACAGATACGCAGTATTTT.

Comments on this clone: The same CDR3 is also encoded by other DNA sequences in this sample. The V and J genes are TRBV6-6 and TRBJ1-2, with D tentatively TRBD1 (6 bases). Germline assignment: CDR1 MNHNY and CDR2 SVGAGI (reference sequence). This CDR3 spans 13 amino acids. Trimming took 4 bases from V and 3 from J, leaving 9 bases between them. The CDR3 DNA reads TGTGCCAGCAGTTCAGGACAGTACTATGGCTACACCTTC. Protein product: CASSSGQYYGYTF.

The chain carries TRBV5-4 and TRBJ2-5, with D maybe TRBD2 (6 bases). V was shortened by 4 bases and J by 3 bases, with 10 bases between the two germline ends. Germline V gene sequence: CDR1 SGHNT, CDR2 YYREEE (reference sequence). CDR3 size: 13 residues. This CDR3 is CASSRKREETQYF. In DNA, the CDR3 is TGTGCCAGCAGCAGAAAGCGGGAAGAGACCCAGTACTTC. Full variable domain (rest looked up from reference TRBV5-4 and TRBJ2-5): ETGVTQSPTHLIKTRGQQVTLRCSSQSGHNTVSWYQQALGQGPQFIFQYYREEENGRGNFPPRFSGLQFPNYSSELNVNALELDDSALYLCASSRKREETQYFGPGTRLLVL.

The V gene is TRBV6-1, the J gene TRBJ1-5, with 9 positions matching TRBD1. Germline V gene data show CDR1 as MNHNS and CDR2 as SASEGT. Trimming at V came to 7 bases and at J to 6 bases, leaving 10 bases not matched to a gene. The CDR3 covers 15 residues. This CDR3 is CASTDNRGPSQPQHF. The CDR3 DNA sequence: TGTGCCAGCACAGATAACAGGGGGCCCAGTCAGCCCCAGCATTTT.

On this clone: At one of its ends the junction is not consistent with the germline gene, which may arise from a read error. This chain links TRBV5-1 with TRBJ2-2; a possible D gene is TRBD1 (6 bases). The germline gives CDR1 SGHRS, CDR2 YFSETQ. The CDR3 totals 15 residues. CDR3 sequence reads: CAGSLRQGRAGELFF. DNA for the CDR3: TGCGCCGGCAGCCTCCGCCAGGGGCGTGCCGGGGAGCTGTTTTTT.

This sequence joins TRBV5-1 and TRBJ2-3; D is unresolved. Germline-derived CDR1 and CDR2 are SGHRS and YFSETQ. The CDR3 is made up of 14 amino acids. The germline V and J ends were trimmed by 4 bases and 1 base, with 10 bases remaining between them. The CDR3 spells CASSPDWGTDTQYF. CDR3 DNA: TGCGCCAGCAGCCCCGATTGGGGCACAGATACGCAGTATTTT.

The CDR3 loop reads CAISEPGLAGEEQYF. For the CDR3, the DNA is TGTGCCATCAGTGAGCCGGGACTAGCGGGGGAAGAGCAGTATTTT. V and J are TRBV10-3 and TRBJ2-3; TRBD2 matches 14 bases. CDR1 and CDR2 from the germline V gene are ENHRY and SYGVKD. The CDR3 extends over 15 amino acids. After removal of 2 bases from V and 11 bases from J, the junction contained 6 bases not matched to a gene.

The CDR3 loop reads CAISETKQGAQTDTIYF. The CDR3 coding sequence is TGTGCCATCAGTGAGACCAAACAGGGGGCGCAGACGGACACCATATATTTT. The chain couples TRBV10-3 to TRBJ1-3; 9 nucleotides match TRBD1. Germline lookup yields CDR1 ENHRY and CDR2 SYGVKD. The CDR3 runs 17 residues. J lost 8 bases, V lost 2 bases, and 13 bases had no gene match.

As DNA, the CDR3 is TGCGCCAGCAGCTCGGAGGGACAGGGTTGGGAGACCCAGTACTTC. Its protein product is CASSSEGQGWETQYF. The chain couples TRBV5-1 to TRBJ2-5, with 9 bases that match TRBD1. Germline-derived CDR1 and CDR2 are SGHRS and YFSETQ. The CDR3 contains 15 residues. Unmatched junction bases numbered 8, after V lost 3 bases and J lost 5 bases.

The CDR3 is CSVRDRTKNIQYF. For the CDR3, the DNA is TGCAGCGTGAGGGACAGAACCAAAAACATTCAGTACTTC. The chain is built from TRBV29-1 and TRBJ2-4, with 7 nucleotides matching TRBD1. V was clipped by 6 bases and J by 2 bases; unmatched bases: 4. This CDR3 has 13 residues. Germline CDR1 SQVTM, CDR2 ANQGSEA.

This clone has just one count. The gene calls are TRBV7-2 and TRBJ2-7; D might be TRBD1 or TRBD2, each matching 6 bases. Trimming shortened V by 8 bases and J by 3 bases, and 17 bases separated the two germline ends. The CDR3 length is 14 residues. The V gene's germline CDR1 is SGHTA and CDR2 FQGNSA. The CDR3 DNA is TGTGCCAGCGGGAAGGGGGGAAGCTTCTACGAGCAGTACTTC. Residues: CASGKGGSFYEQYF.

This chain uses TRBV5-1 with TRBJ2-5, with 12 bases matching TRBD2. Per germline, CDR1 SGHRS and CDR2 YFSETQ. CDR3 length: 17 amino acids. Trimming took 4 bases from V and 1 from J; bases not matched to a gene: 8. CDR3 residues: CASSVGLAGTLQETQYF. The DNA for the CDR3 is TGCGCCAGCAGCGTAGGACTAGCGGGGACTCTCCAAGAGACCCAGTACTTC.

This clone was detected once. The chain couples TRBV10-3 to TRBJ1-4; the match to TRBD1 covers 9 bases. The germline V gene has CDR1 ENHRY and CDR2 SYGVKD. The J segment lost 6 bases and the V segment lost 3 bases, leaving 8 bases of the junction unmatched. CDR3 length equals 16 residues. The CDR3 spells CAISELGQGRDEKLFF. In DNA, the CDR3 is TGTGCCATCAGTGAATTAGGACAGGGGAGGGATGAAAAACTGTTTTTT.

This chain joins TRBV21-1 and TRBJ1-2. TRBV21-1 is noted as a pseudogene. The CDR3 loop spans 19 amino acids. The CDR3: CASSKGRGGEGANNYGYTF. In DNA, the CDR3 is TGTGCCAGCAGCAAAGGCCGGGGCGGAGAGGGAGCGAATAACTATGGCTACACCTTC.

The V and J genes are TRBV5-4 and TRBJ2-7; perhaps TRBD2 as D (6 bases). Trimming cost V 2 bases and J 5 bases, with 11 bases left between them. This CDR3 has 13 amino acids. The V gene's germline CDR1 is SGHNT and CDR2 YYREEE (reference sequence). CDR3 in amino acids: CASSFRGVNEQYF. The CDR3 bases are TGTGCCAGCAGCTTCCGCGGGGTTAACGAGCAGTACTTC.

Here the CDR3 reads CASSPQGQSNYGYTF. CDR3 DNA: TGTGCCAGCTCACCCCAGGGACAGTCTAACTATGGCTACACCTTC. The chain uses TRBV18 and TRBJ1-2; 7 bases are a match to TRBD1. In germline, CDR1 is KGHSH, CDR2 LQKENI. This CDR3 comprises 15 residues. Trimming cost V 3 bases and J 0 bases; bases outside gene matches: 4.

The J gene is TRBJ2-1, the V gene TRBV29-1; D gene unclear. Germline-derived CDR1 and CDR2 are SQVTM and ANQGSEA. The CDR3 runs to 12 residues. V lost 5 bases to trimming and J lost 6 bases, with 11 bases between them. The CDR3 region has the DNA TGCAGCGTTCAAACAGTAAGCAATGAGCAGTTCTTC. Translated: CSVQTVSNEQFF.

This sequence joins TRBV11-2 and TRBJ1-2, with D possibly TRBD1 on 5 matching bases. Looked up from germline, CDR1 is SGHAT and CDR2 is FQNNGV. CDR3 length: 14 amino acids. V shed 5 bases and J shed 8 bases, with 18 bases lying between them. CDR3 coding DNA: TGTGCCAGCAGCCCCGGCTGGGGGATGGGAGGCTACACCTTC. Translated: CASSPGWGMGGYTF.